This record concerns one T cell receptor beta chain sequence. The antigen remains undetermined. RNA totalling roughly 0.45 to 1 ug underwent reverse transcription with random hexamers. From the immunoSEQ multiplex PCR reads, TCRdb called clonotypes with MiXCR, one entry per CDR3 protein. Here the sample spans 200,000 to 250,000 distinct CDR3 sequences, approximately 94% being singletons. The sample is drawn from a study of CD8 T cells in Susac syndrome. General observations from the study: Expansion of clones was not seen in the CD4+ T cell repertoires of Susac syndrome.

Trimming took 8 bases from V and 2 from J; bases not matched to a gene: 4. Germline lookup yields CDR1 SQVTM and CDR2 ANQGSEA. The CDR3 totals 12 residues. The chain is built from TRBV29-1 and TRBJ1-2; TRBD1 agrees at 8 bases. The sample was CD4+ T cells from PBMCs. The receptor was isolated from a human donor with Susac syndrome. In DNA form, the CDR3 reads TGCAGCCTAAGGACAGGGAACTATGGCTACACCTTC. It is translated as CSLRTGNYGYTF.